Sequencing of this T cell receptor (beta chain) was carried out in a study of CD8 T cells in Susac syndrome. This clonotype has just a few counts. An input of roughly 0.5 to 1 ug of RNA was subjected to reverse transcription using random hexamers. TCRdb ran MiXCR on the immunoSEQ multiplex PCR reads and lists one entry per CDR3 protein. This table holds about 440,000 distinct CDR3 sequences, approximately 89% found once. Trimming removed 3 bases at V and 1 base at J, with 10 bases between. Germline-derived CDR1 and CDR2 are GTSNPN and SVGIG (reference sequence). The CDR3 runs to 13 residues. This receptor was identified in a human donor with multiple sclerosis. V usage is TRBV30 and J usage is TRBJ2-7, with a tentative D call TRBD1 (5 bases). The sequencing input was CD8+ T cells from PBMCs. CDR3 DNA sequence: TGTGCCTGGAGCGAGACAGTATCCTACGAGCAGTACTTC. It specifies CAWSETVSYEQYF. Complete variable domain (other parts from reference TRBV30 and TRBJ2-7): SQTIHQWPATLVQPVGSPLSLECTVEGTSNPNLYWYRQAAGRGLQLLFYSVGIGQISSEVPQNLSASRPQDRQFILSSKKLLLSDSGFYLCAWSETVSYEQYFGPGTRLTVT.